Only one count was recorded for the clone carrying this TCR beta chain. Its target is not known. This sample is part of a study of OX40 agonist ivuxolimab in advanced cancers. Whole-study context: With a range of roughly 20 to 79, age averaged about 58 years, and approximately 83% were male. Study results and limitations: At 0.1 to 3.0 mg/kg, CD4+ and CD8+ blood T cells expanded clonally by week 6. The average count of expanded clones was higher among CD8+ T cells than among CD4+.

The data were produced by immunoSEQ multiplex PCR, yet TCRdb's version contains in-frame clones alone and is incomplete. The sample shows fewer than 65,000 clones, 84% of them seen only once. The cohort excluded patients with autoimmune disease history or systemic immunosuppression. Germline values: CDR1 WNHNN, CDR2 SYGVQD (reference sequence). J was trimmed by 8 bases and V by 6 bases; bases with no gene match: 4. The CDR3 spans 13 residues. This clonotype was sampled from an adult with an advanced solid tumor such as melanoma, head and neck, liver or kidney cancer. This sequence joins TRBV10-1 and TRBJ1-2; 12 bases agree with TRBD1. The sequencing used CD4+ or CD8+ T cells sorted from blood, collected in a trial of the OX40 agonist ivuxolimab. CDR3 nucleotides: TGCGCCAGCAGCGGGACAGGGGGCAAAGGCTACACCTTC. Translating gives CASSGTGGKGYTF.